Listed below are T cell receptor beta chains from one sample, sequenced in a study of blood T cell repertoires in COVID-19. TCRdb's copy holds only in-frame clones and misses some; the assay was immunoSEQ multiplex PCR. This table holds roughly 68,000 clones, approximately 89% found once. What was sequenced was peripheral blood. The receptor source for this set is a woman between 65 and 79 years old with acute or convalescent COVID-19. Both conserved end residues are part of each CDR3. Each record gives: clone size, J gene, V gene, D gene, CDR3 protein, CDR3 DNA. A D gene is named only where the DNA matches it firmly. Expanded clones get a size class; other rows say once, few or many, or leave the size out.

abundance: NA; j_gene: TRBJ1-5; v_gene: TRBV4-2; d_gene: TRBD1; CDR3aa: CASSQDPGQGLGYQPQHF; CDR3nt: TGTGCCAGCAGCCAAGATCCCGGACAGGGCTTAGGTTATCAGCCCCAGCATTTT
abundance: once; j_gene: TRBJ2-3; v_gene: TRBV27; d_gene: TRBD1; CDR3aa: CASSPGTGPSTDTQYF; CDR3nt: TGTGCCAGCAGTCCCGGGACAGGCCCTAGCACAGATACGCAGTATTTT
abundance: NA; j_gene: TRBJ1-1; v_gene: TRBV29-1; d_gene: NA; CDR3aa: CSVDPGGTEAFF; CDR3nt: TGCAGCGTTGACCCCGGGGGGACTGAAGCTTTCTTT
abundance: NA; j_gene: TRBJ1-4; v_gene: TRBV3-1/TRBV3-2; d_gene: TRBD1; CDR3aa: CASSDSGTGGEKLFF; CDR3nt: TGTGCCAGCAGCGATTCCGGGACAGGGGGAGAAAAACTGTTTTTT
abundance: NA; j_gene: TRBJ1-2; v_gene: TRBV2; d_gene: TRBD1; CDR3aa: CASPSPGTGYGYTF; CDR3nt: TGTGCCAGCCCGTCTCCCGGGACAGGCTATGGCTACACCTTC
abundance: NA; j_gene: TRBJ2-2; v_gene: TRBV10-3; d_gene: NA; CDR3aa: CAISSRDSDTGELFF; CDR3nt: TGTGCCATCAGTAGCCGGGACTCCGACACCGGGGAGCTGTTTTTT
abundance: once; j_gene: TRBJ2-7; v_gene: TRBV30; d_gene: TRBD1; CDR3aa: CAWRKGTGGRVQYF; CDR3nt: TGTGCCTGGAGAAAGGGAACAGGGGGAAGGGTGCAGTACTTC
abundance: NA; j_gene: TRBJ2-6; v_gene: TRBV18; d_gene: NA; CDR3aa: CASSPQMSSGANVLTF; CDR3nt: TGTGCCAGCTCACCGCAAATGAGCTCTGGGGCCAACGTCCTGACTTTC
abundance: NA; j_gene: TRBJ2-2; v_gene: TRBV11-2; d_gene: NA; CDR3aa: CASSLGWRMALETGELFF; CDR3nt: TGTGCCAGCAGCTTAGGATGGAGGATGGCGTTAGAAACCGGGGAGCTGTTTTTT
abundance: NA; j_gene: TRBJ2-2; v_gene: TRBV9; d_gene: TRBD2; CDR3aa: CASSGTGGSPLFYPINTGELFF; CDR3nt: TGTGCCAGCAGCGGAACCGGGGGGAGTCCACTCTTTTACCCGATTAACACCGGGGAGCTGTTTTTT
abundance: NA; j_gene: TRBJ1-1; v_gene: TRBV6-5; d_gene: NA; CDR3aa: CASRPLRSGKAEAFF; CDR3nt: TGTGCCAGCAGGCCCCTAAGGTCAGGGAAGGCTGAAGCTTTCTTT
abundance: NA; j_gene: TRBJ1-2; v_gene: TRBV28; d_gene: TRBD1; CDR3aa: CASSLGTDGYTF; CDR3nt: TGTGCCAGCAGTTTAGGGACAGATGGCTACACCTTC
abundance: NA; j_gene: TRBJ2-2; v_gene: TRBV24-1; d_gene: TRBD1; CDR3aa: CATSDLRGQGTSTGELFF; CDR3nt: TGTGCCACCAGTGATTTGAGGGGACAGGGCACGAGCACCGGGGAGCTGTTTTTT
abundance: NA; j_gene: TRBJ1-2; v_gene: TRBV29-1; d_gene: NA; CDR3aa: CSVEDAGFIYGYTF; CDR3nt: TGCAGCGTTGAAGACGCAGGGTTTATCTATGGCTACACCTTC
abundance: NA; j_gene: TRBJ2-7; v_gene: TRBV5-1; d_gene: NA; CDR3aa: CASSPRISTYTDEQYF; CDR3nt: TGCGCCAGCAGTCCTAGGATCTCCACCTACACCGACGAGCAGTACTTC
abundance: NA; j_gene: TRBJ2-7; v_gene: TRBV19; d_gene: TRBD1; CDR3aa: CASSQQPDRGYEQYF; CDR3nt: TGTGCCAGTAGTCAGCAACCGGACAGGGGGTACGAGCAGTACTTC
abundance: few; j_gene: TRBJ1-2; v_gene: TRBV28; d_gene: NA; CDR3aa: CASSYLFRRAYGYTF; CDR3nt: TGTGCCAGCAGTTATCTGTTCAGGCGGGCCTATGGCTACACCTTC
abundance: NA; j_gene: TRBJ1-6; v_gene: TRBV6-5; d_gene: TRBD1; CDR3aa: CASSYSGQGSSPLHF; CDR3nt: TGTGCCAGCAGTTACAGCGGACAGGGAAGTTCACCCCTCCACTTT
abundance: NA; j_gene: TRBJ2-7; v_gene: TRBV30; d_gene: TRBD2; CDR3aa: CAWSVRGSGTQSSYEQYF; CDR3nt: TGTGCCTGGAGTGTACGGGGTAGCGGGACTCAAAGCTCCTACGAGCAGTACTTC
abundance: once; j_gene: TRBJ2-3; v_gene: TRBV10-2; d_gene: TRBD2; CDR3aa: CASRLAGSTDTQYF; CDR3nt: TGCGCCAGCAGGTTAGCGGGTAGCACAGATACGCAGTATTTT
abundance: few; j_gene: TRBJ1-2; v_gene: TRBV30; d_gene: NA; CDR3aa: CAWSLGQYGYTF; CDR3nt: TGTGCCTGGAGTCTCGGACAGTATGGCTACACCTTC
abundance: NA; j_gene: TRBJ2-1; v_gene: TRBV7-8; d_gene: NA; CDR3aa: CASSLLPTYNEQFF; CDR3nt: TGTGCCAGCAGCTTACTGCCCACTTACAATGAGCAGTTCTTC
abundance: NA; j_gene: TRBJ2-4; v_gene: TRBV27; d_gene: NA; CDR3aa: CASSGRGPKNIQYF; CDR3nt: TGTGCCAGCAGCGGGAGAGGACCCAAAAACATTCAGTACTTC
abundance: NA; j_gene: TRBJ2-7; v_gene: TRBV7-6; d_gene: NA; CDR3aa: CASSFTTPGAGNEQYF; CDR3nt: TGTGCCAGCAGCTTTACTACGCCAGGGGCTGGCAACGAGCAGTACTTC
abundance: NA; j_gene: TRBJ2-3; v_gene: TRBV28; d_gene: NA; CDR3aa: CASRPPPGVGTDTQYF; CDR3nt: TGTGCCAGCAGGCCGCCCCCGGGAGTTGGCACAGATACGCAGTATTTT
abundance: NA; j_gene: TRBJ2-3; v_gene: TRBV24-1; d_gene: TRBD1; CDR3aa: CATSDPQGTDTQYF; CDR3nt: TGTGCCACCAGTGACCCACAGGGGACAGATACGCAGTATTTT
abundance: NA; j_gene: TRBJ1-5; v_gene: TRBV19; d_gene: NA; CDR3aa: CATQPEGVQPQHF; CDR3nt: TGTGCCACTCAGCCGGAAGGGGTTCAGCCCCAGCATTTT
abundance: NA; j_gene: TRBJ1-1; v_gene: TRBV29-1; d_gene: NA; CDR3aa: CSVWGGRDYTEAFF; CDR3nt: TGCAGCGTCTGGGGGGGTCGGGATTACACTGAAGCTTTCTTT
abundance: NA; j_gene: TRBJ2-5; v_gene: TRBV3-1/TRBV3-2; d_gene: TRBD2; CDR3aa: CASRTSGGAEETQYF; CDR3nt: TGTGCCAGCAGGACAAGCGGGGGGGCCGAAGAGACCCAGTACTTC
abundance: NA; j_gene: TRBJ2-7; v_gene: TRBV28; d_gene: TRBD1; CDR3aa: CASSILQGYQYF; CDR3nt: TGTGCCAGCAGCATCCTACAGGGGTATCAGTACTTC
abundance: NA; j_gene: TRBJ1-6; v_gene: TRBV3-1/TRBV3-2; d_gene: TRBD1; CDR3aa: CASSPRTGSSYNSPLHF; CDR3nt: TGTGCCAGCAGCCCGAGGACAGGTAGCTCCTATAATTCACCCCTCCACTTT
abundance: NA; j_gene: TRBJ2-1; v_gene: TRBV5-4; d_gene: NA; CDR3aa: CASSLEGSGLNNEQFF; CDR3nt: TGTGCCAGCAGCTTGGAAGGAAGCGGGTTGAACAATGAGCAGTTCTTC
abundance: NA; j_gene: TRBJ2-7; v_gene: TRBV4-1; d_gene: TRBD1; CDR3aa: CASSQERIRGREQYF; CDR3nt: TGCGCCAGCAGCCAAGAAAGAATAAGGGGGCGAGAGCAGTACTTC
abundance: NA; j_gene: TRBJ2-3; v_gene: TRBV28; d_gene: NA; CDR3aa: CASSFLMRGDTQYF; CDR3nt: TGTGCCAGCAGTTTTTTGATGCGGGGAGATACGCAGTATTTT
abundance: NA; j_gene: TRBJ1-3; v_gene: TRBV28; d_gene: NA; CDR3aa: CASSLGVSSGNTIYF; CDR3nt: TGTGCCAGCAGTTTAGGTGTTAGCTCTGGAAACACCATATATTTT
abundance: NA; j_gene: TRBJ2-2; v_gene: TRBV9; d_gene: NA; CDR3aa: CASSPGNVGGTGELFF; CDR3nt: TGTGCCAGCAGCCCAGGAAACGTTGGAGGCACCGGGGAGCTGTTTTTT
abundance: NA; j_gene: TRBJ2-1; v_gene: TRBV11-2; d_gene: TRBD2; CDR3aa: CASSPSGGHSYNEQFF; CDR3nt: TGTGCCAGCAGCCCGAGCGGGGGCCACTCCTACAATGAGCAGTTCTTC
abundance: NA; j_gene: TRBJ2-7; v_gene: TRBV6-5; d_gene: NA; CDR3aa: CASITAGRSYEQYF; CDR3nt: TGTGCCTCCATAACGGCGGGGCGCTCCTACGAGCAGTACTTC
abundance: NA; j_gene: TRBJ1-2; v_gene: TRBV19; d_gene: NA; CDR3aa: CASSIVNTAYGYTF; CDR3nt: TGTGCCAGTAGTATTGTTAACACCGCCTATGGCTACACCTTC
abundance: NA; j_gene: TRBJ2-7; v_gene: TRBV10-1; d_gene: TRBD2; CDR3aa: CAMPSKGGVSYEQYF; CDR3nt: TGCGCCATGCCTAGCAAGGGAGGGGTGTCCTACGAGCAGTACTTC
abundance: once; j_gene: TRBJ2-6; v_gene: TRBV18; d_gene: TRBD2; CDR3aa: CASSPREGSGANVLTF; CDR3nt: TGTGCCAGCTCACCAAGGGAGGGTTCCGGGGCCAACGTCCTGACTTTC
abundance: NA; j_gene: TRBJ2-5; v_gene: TRBV11-2; d_gene: TRBD2; CDR3aa: CASSLEWTSAEETQYF; CDR3nt: TGTGCCAGCAGCTTAGAATGGACTAGCGCAGAAGAGACCCAGTACTTC
abundance: NA; j_gene: TRBJ1-2; v_gene: TRBV28; d_gene: TRBD1; CDR3aa: CASRRPKGANYGYTF; CDR3nt: TGTGCCAGCAGACGGCCGAAGGGGGCGAACTATGGCTACACCTTC
abundance: few; j_gene: TRBJ1-2; v_gene: TRBV10-3; d_gene: TRBD1; CDR3aa: CAISDTTGMGLASYGYTF; CDR3nt: TGTGCCATCAGTGACACGACAGGGATGGGCCTAGCCTCCTATGGCTACACCTTC
abundance: few; j_gene: TRBJ2-2; v_gene: TRBV30; d_gene: NA; CDR3aa: CAWSPPARGPGELFF; CDR3nt: TGTGCCTGGAGTCCCCCCGCCAGGGGTCCCGGGGAGCTGTTTTTT